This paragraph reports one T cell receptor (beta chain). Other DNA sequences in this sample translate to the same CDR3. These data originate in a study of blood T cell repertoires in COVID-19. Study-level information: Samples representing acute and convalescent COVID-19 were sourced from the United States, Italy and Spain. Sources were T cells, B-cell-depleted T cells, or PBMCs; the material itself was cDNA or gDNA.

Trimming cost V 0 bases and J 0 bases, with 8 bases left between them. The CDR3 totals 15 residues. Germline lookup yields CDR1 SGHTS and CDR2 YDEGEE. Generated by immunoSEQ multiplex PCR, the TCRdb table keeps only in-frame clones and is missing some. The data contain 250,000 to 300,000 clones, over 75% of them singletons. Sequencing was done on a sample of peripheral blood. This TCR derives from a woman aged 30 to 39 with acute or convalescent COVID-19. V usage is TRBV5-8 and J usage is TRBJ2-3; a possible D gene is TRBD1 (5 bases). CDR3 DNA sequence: TGTGCCAGCAGCTTGGGGGCAGGGAGCACAGATACGCAGTATTTT. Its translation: CASSLGAGSTDTQYF.